The T cell receptor beta chain described here comes from a study of cytomegalovirus exposure and HLA in healthy donors. General study findings and limits: Upon later analysis, TCR association rates were observed to vary by HLA locus, being highest for DRB1 and lowest for HLA-C. More clonal expansion characterized HLA-associated TCR beta chains than equally common others in a later analysis.

Vbeta (60) and Jbeta (13) primers were used in the PCR. TCRdb keeps only in-frame clones here, not all; method: immunoSEQ multiplex PCR. The repertoire consists of 150,000 to 200,000 clones, with around three quarters occurring once and the leading ten covering 1%. Germline lookup yields CDR1 MDHEN and CDR2 SYDVKM. Trimming took off 7 bases at V and 6 bases at J, with 10 bases between the two ends. The CDR3 totals 12 residues. As to this clone: Its target is not known.

The gene calls are TRBV28 and TRBJ1-5, with TRBD1 as a possible D gene (6 bases). Sequencing was performed on PBMCs. This TCR derives from a woman in her forties or fifties in good health and CMV-seropositive. The CDR3 DNA sequence: TGTGCCAGCAAAGGGACAATTCAGCCCCAGCATTTT. Protein sequence: CASKGTIQPQHF. Supplemented by reference TRBV28 and TRBJ1-5, the full variable domain reads DVKVTQSSRYLVKRTGEKVFLECVQDMDHENMFWYRQDPGLGLRLIYFSYDVKMKEKGDIPEGYSVSREKKERFSLILESASTNQTSMYLCASKGTIQPQHFGDGTRLSIL.